These T cell receptor beta chains were read from a single sample in a study of T cell responses to AZD1222 COVID-19 vaccine. Generated by immunoSEQ multiplex PCR, the TCRdb table keeps only in-frame clones and is missing some. The table has some 280,000 clones, 94% seen once. The input for sequencing was peripheral blood, taken 28 days after the second AZD1222 dose. Receptors were obtained from an adult who received the AZD1222 COVID-19 vaccine. Each CDR3 is given with its conserved first and last residue.

J gene | V gene | CDR3 protein
TRBJ1-2 | TRBV2 | CASSAGLYGYTF
TRBJ2-5 | TRBV7-2 | CASSSVGTQGRETQYF
TRBJ2-3 | TRBV19 | CASSSFPTTDTQYF
TRBJ1-2 | TRBV5-1 | CASSLTGANYGYTF
TRBJ2-3 | TRBV19 | CASSRGTTDTQYF
TRBJ2-1 | TRBV12-3/TRBV12-4 | CASTPGGEQFF
TRBJ2-7 | TRBV20-1 | CSARDNTEQYF
TRBJ1-1 | TRBV10-3 | CAIRQGAGDTEAFF
TRBJ2-7 | TRBV6-2/TRBV6-3 | CASSYYSGSYEQYF
TRBJ2-7 | TRBV6-5 | CASSYGGLPNPYEQYF
TRBJ2-3 | TRBV11-3 | CASSLMRTDTQYF
TRBJ2-7 | TRBV15 | CATSREGTDSYEQYF
TRBJ1-5 | TRBV19 | CASSTRTASNQPQHF
TRBJ2-5 | TRBV19 | CASSPRDRVETQYF
TRBJ1-2 | TRBV20-1 | CSAGKDGYTF
TRBJ1-2 | TRBV3-1/TRBV3-2 | CASSPHGTGYGYTF
TRBJ2-1 | TRBV5-1 | CASSSMGSSYNEQFF
TRBJ1-4 | TRBV4-3 | CASSQAGQGNEKLFF
TRBJ2-7 | TRBV6-5 | CASSTQGGTYEQYF
TRBJ2-7 | TRBV24-1 | CATSDNGRVQQYF
TRBJ2-5 | TRBV15 | CATSRAGGETQYF
TRBJ2-1 | TRBV2 | CASSEGQGGYNEQFF
TRBJ2-3 | TRBV5-1 | CASSFGTGGMDTQYF
TRBJ1-1 | TRBV19 | CASSISLTEAFF
TRBJ2-5 | TRBV19 | CASSTQGRDAQYF
TRBJ2-1 | TRBV29-1 | CSVVGAGYNEQFF
TRBJ1-1 | TRBV29-1 | CSLSEGGSPWAEAFF
TRBJ1-2 | TRBV6-1 | CASSEGGTNYGYTF
TRBJ2-4 | TRBV5-5 | CASSTMGERGIQYF
TRBJ1-2 | TRBV10-3 | CAISPGQGPLGYTF
TRBJ1-1 | TRBV3-1/TRBV3-2 | CASSTGPFHTEAFF
TRBJ2-2 | TRBV5-1 | CASSYLANTGELFF
TRBJ1-5 | TRBV2 | CASSGGHNQPQHF
TRBJ1-5 | TRBV28 | CASSFIARGNQPQHF
TRBJ1-2 | TRBV10-2 | CASSESWYRSYGYTF
TRBJ1-5 | TRBV6-5 | CASSPRSVDQEPQHF
TRBJ2-5 | TRBV5-6 | CASSLTGNQETQYF
TRBJ2-4 | TRBV5-4 | CASSLRSRAKNIQYF
TRBJ1-3 | TRBV28 | CASTDRGSGNTIYF